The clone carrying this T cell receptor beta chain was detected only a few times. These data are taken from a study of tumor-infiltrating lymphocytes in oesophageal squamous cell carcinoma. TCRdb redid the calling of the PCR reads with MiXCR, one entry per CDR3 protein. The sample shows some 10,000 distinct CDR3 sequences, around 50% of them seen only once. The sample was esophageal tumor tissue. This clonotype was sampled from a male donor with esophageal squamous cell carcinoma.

The DNA for the CDR3 is TGTGCCAGCAGCTTAGGATCGGCCAGAGAGACCCAGTACTTC. Translation gives CASSLGSARETQYF. The gene calls are TRBV7-6 and TRBJ2-1, with unresolved D. The assigned J gene may be wrong: the sequence end matches TRBJ2-5 better. The CDR3 totals 14 residues. The germline CDR1 and CDR2 sequences are SGHVS and FNYEAQ.